This passage covers 18 T cell receptor beta chains from one sample sequenced in a study of blood T cell repertoires in COVID-19. TCRdb keeps only in-frame clones here, not all; method: immunoSEQ multiplex PCR. The table includes about 300,000 clones, around nine tenths detected once. Material: PBMCs or T cells enriched from blood (not recorded which). Receptors originate from a woman aged 45-65 years who had been exposed to COVID-19.

In this sample, this clone turned up once. The chain has TRBV3-1 (or the pseudogene TRBV3-2) and TRBJ2-7; TRBD2 might be the D (5 bases). Between the trimmed V and J ends, which lost 5 bases and 7 bases, there was a span of 15 bases. CDR1 is LGHDT, CDR2 YNNKEL, per germline (reference sequence). CDR3 length: 13 residues. In DNA form, the CDR3 reads TGTGCCAGCAGCTCCTTTGGGCCGGGGGAGCAGTACTTC. Translated, it gives CASSSFGPGEQYF.

The chain is built from TRBV2 and TRBJ2-2; TRBD1 matches at 11 bases. CDR1 and CDR2 (germline): SNHLY, FYNNEI. Unmatched junction bases numbered 6, after V lost 6 bases and J lost 6 bases. The CDR3 is made up of 15 amino acids. The DNA for the CDR3 is TGTGCCAGCAGAGGGACAGGGGGACGGGCCGGGGAGCTGTTTTTT. Protein product: CASRGTGGRAGELFF.

This chain connects TRBV12-3 or TRBV12-4 to TRBJ1-3, with 7 positions matching TRBD1. Trimming at V came to 6 bases and at J to 7 bases, leaving 6 bases not matched to a gene. This CDR3 region has 13 residues. Here the CDR3 DNA reads TGTGCCAGCAGCCCTACAGGGGTGAACACCATATATTTT. Translated, it gives CASSPTGVNTIYF.

This chain joins TRBV7-9 and TRBJ2-6, with 7 bases fitting TRBD2. From germline, CDR1 is SEHNR and CDR2 FQNEAQ (reference sequence). After removal of 3 bases from V and 4 bases from J, the junction contained 3 bases not matched to a gene. This CDR3 has 15 residues. CDR3: CASSLGGVGANVLTF. Written as DNA, the CDR3 is TGTGCCAGCAGCTTGGGAGGGGTCGGGGCCAACGTCCTGACTTTC. The complete variable domain, with remaining parts taken from reference TRBV7-9 and TRBJ2-6, reads DTGVSQNPRHKITKRGQNVTFRCDPISEHNRLYWYRQTLGQGPEFLTYFQNEAQLEKSRLLSDRFSAERPKGSFSTLEIQRTEQGDSAMYLCASSLGGVGANVLTFGAGSRLTVL.

The gene calls are TRBV5-1 and TRBJ1-1, with 9 bases aligning to TRBD1. The CDR3 spans 14 residues. The germline gives CDR1 SGHRS, CDR2 YFSETQ. The trim removed 3 bases at V and 5 bases at J, leaving 5 bases unmatched. The CDR3: CASSSGQGRTEAFF. CDR3 nucleotides: TGCGCCAGCAGCTCGGGACAGGGTAGGACTGAAGCTTTCTTT.

This clone was seen just once. This rearrangement joins TRBV18 to TRBJ1-6; 9 bases are a match to TRBD1. CDR1 and CDR2 (germline): KGHSH, LQKENI. J gave up 10 bases and V 9 bases, and 7 bases lay outside the gene matches. The CDR3 contains 13 residues. The CDR3 reads CASTGGYGSPLHF. In DNA, the CDR3 is TGTGCCAGTACAGGGGGCTATGGATCACCCCTCCACTTT.

This chain connects TRBV9 to TRBJ1-2, with D perhaps matching TRBD1 (6 bases). The V and J ends lost 0 bases and 8 bases respectively, with 14 bases between them. The germline CDR1 and CDR2 sequences are SGDLS and YYNGEE. The CDR3 loop spans 14 amino acids. The CDR3 region is CASSVATAGEGYTF. The CDR3 nucleotides read TGTGCCAGCAGCGTAGCTACGGCAGGGGAAGGCTACACCTTC.

The rearrangement joins TRBV28 to TRBJ1-2; D possibly corresponds to TRBD1 (5 bases). The CDR3 has 16 amino acids. V lost 4 bases, J lost 1 base, and 16 bases lay in between. Germline V gene sequence: CDR1 MDHEN, CDR2 SYDVKM. DNA of the CDR3: TGTGCCAGCAGTTCCCTGGGGGAGGGGAGTAACTATGGCTACACCTTC. Its protein product is CASSSLGEGSNYGYTF.

The rearrangement links TRBV5-4 to TRBJ2-3; 7 positions match TRBD2. CDR1 is SGHNT, CDR2 YYREEE, per germline (reference sequence). The CDR3 contains 15 residues. The J segment lost 2 bases and the V segment lost 2 bases, leaving 5 bases of the junction unmatched. DNA for the CDR3: TGTGCCAGCAGCTTCCTCGGGGGGTTCACAGATACGCAGTATTTT. The encoded protein is CASSFLGGFTDTQYF.

The genes are TRBV7-6 and TRBJ2-2, with D possibly matching TRBD1 (6 bases). Germline loops: CDR1 SGHVS, CDR2 FNYEAQ. The CDR3 consists of 15 residues. The ends were cut back, 1 base at V and 8 bases at J, with 14 bases in the middle. CDR3 sequence: CASSLGPGEVGELFF. CDR3 bases: TGTGCCAGCAGCTTAGGTCCAGGGGAAGTAGGGGAGCTGTTTTTT.

V is TRBV7-2 and J is TRBJ1-2, with 7 positions matching TRBD1. There are 15 residues in the CDR3. The ends lost 1 base at V and 7 bases at J; junction bases unmatched: 9. Per the germline V gene, CDR1 is SGHTA and CDR2 is FQGNSA. In DNA form, the CDR3 reads TGTGCCAGCAGCTTAGACGGACAGGTCGGTGGTGGCTACACCTTC. This codes for CASSLDGQVGGGYTF.

The CDR3 sequence is CASSQDPANLITPLHF. The CDR3 bases are TGTGCCAGCAGCCAAGATCCCGCGAACTTGATCACACCCCTCCACTTT. This chain connects TRBV3-1 (or the pseudogene TRBV3-2) to TRBJ1-6; no definite D call. CDR1 and CDR2 from the germline V gene are LGHDT and YNNKEL (reference sequence). This CDR3 has 16 amino acids. Trimming cost V 0 bases and J 11 bases, with 17 bases left between them.

The chain links TRBV11-2 to TRBJ2-1, with 7 bases fitting TRBD1. The CDR3 length is 17 residues. Germline V gene sequence: CDR1 SGHAT, CDR2 FQNNGV. V lost 1 base to trimming and J lost 3 bases; unmatched junction nucleotides: 9. The DNA of the CDR3 is TGTGCCAGCAGCTTAGTGTTCGGACAGGAATACTACAATGAGCAGTTCTTC. Amino acids: CASSLVFGQEYYNEQFF.

The chain employs TRBV7-6 and TRBJ1-3; D gene unclear. CDR3 length equals 16 residues. Germline-derived CDR1 and CDR2 are SGHVS and FNYEAQ. V was clipped by 5 bases and J by 0 bases, with 14 bases between them. CDR3 protein: CASSTGYSSSGNTIYF. CDR3 in DNA: TGTGCCAGCAGCACGGGTTATTCCTCCTCTGGAAACACCATATATTTT.

V usage is TRBV19 and J usage is TRBJ2-7; a possible D gene is TRBD1 (6 bases). V lost 0 bases to trimming and J lost 3 bases, with 12 bases between them. Germline values: CDR1 LNHDA, CDR2 SQIVND (reference sequence). CDR3 length equals 15 residues. The CDR3 DNA reads TGTGCCAGTAGTATAGACCGCAGGGGTGGCTACGAGCAGTACTTC. It yields the protein CASSIDRRGGYEQYF.

The chain has TRBV29-1 and TRBJ1-3; D gene unclear. The V gene lost 8 bases and the J gene lost 1 base, with 9 bases spanning the gap. Germline V gene data show CDR1 as SQVTM and CDR2 as ANQGSEA. The CDR3 loop spans 12 amino acids. Here the CDR3 reads CSFYGSGNTIYF. The CDR3 bases are TGCAGCTTTTACGGGTCTGGAAACACCATATATTTT.

V is TRBV7-9 and J is TRBJ2-3, with D possibly being TRBD1 (5 bases). The CDR3 has 13 residues. V lost 7 bases and J lost 1, with 9 bases in between. CDR1 and CDR2 (germline): SEHNR, FQNEAQ (reference sequence). This CDR3 is CASTVGGTDTQYF. The CDR3 DNA sequence: TGTGCCAGCACCGTAGGGGGCACAGATACGCAGTATTTT.

The genes are TRBV2 and TRBJ2-1, with 14 bases that match TRBD2. CDR1 and CDR2 (germline): SNHLY, FYNNEI. V trimming: 3 bases; J trimming: 9 bases; junction bases outside the gene matches: 4. The CDR3 extends over 15 amino acids. The DNA of the CDR3 is TGTGCCAGCAGTGAGACTAGCGGGGGGGTTGGTGAGCAGTTCTTC. Encoded protein: CASSETSGGVGEQFF.